The clone carrying this TCR beta chain was seen repeatedly, ten times or more. Its target is not known. Mismatch with germline at one junction end may stem from a read error. The sample comes from a study of T cells in Graves' hyperthyroidism and ophthalmopathy. Study in general: Staff took peripheral blood when the initial diagnosis was made, before any treatment began.

Germline loops: CDR1 SGHRS, CDR2 YFSETQ. The CDR3 spans 11 residues. General study findings and limits: Most expanded thyroid clonotypes above 0.001 recurred in blood.

Graves' hyperthyroidism qualified as stable when ophthalmopathy did not progress within 18 months. The hyperthyroidism patients had all been newly diagnosed, and their disease duration was under 2 months. Their ages ranged from 18 to 65 years. Amplified regions were TCR beta CDR3 sequences from RNA transcripts. The HTBI primer set was used in a first-round RT-PCR of the TCR CDR3. Each CDR3 protein is one row after TCRdb ran MiXCR on the multiplex PCR reads. The sample has under 400,000 distinct CDR3 sequences; approximately 15% are singletons. The chain couples TRBV5-1 to TRBJ2-5, with no clear D. The receptor was isolated from a woman aged 60-75 years with Graves' hyperthyroidism. The sequencing sample was made of blood. Written as DNA, the CDR3 is TGTGCCAGCAGCAGACAAGAGACCCAGTACTTC. It encodes CASSRQETQYF.